This TCR beta chain was identified during a study of regulatory T cells in long-lasting Graves disease. General observations from the study: There were preferences for TRBV28, TRBJ1-2 and TRBJ2-5 in persistent disease.

This clonotype has just a few counts. No antigen is known for it. Through Arm-PCR of CDR3 regions and iRepertoire HTBI primers, TCR beta libraries were built. TCRdb reanalysed the multiplex PCR reads using MiXCR and keeps one entry per CDR3 protein. Among nearly 350,000 distinct CDR3 sequences listed, 20% were seen once. Time point denoted: persistent/refractory GD, antithyroid drugs over 5 years with positive TRAb. From PBMCs, RNA was extracted and then used to make the TCR library. The junction had 18 bases not matched to a gene; V was cut back by 9 bases and J by 6 bases. CDR1 and CDR2 (germline): LNHNV, YYDKDF (reference sequence). The CDR3 contains 17 residues.

This receptor was taken from a female donor with Graves disease. This material consisted of peripheral blood mononuclear cells (PBMCs), taken when the disease was refractory, from a patient treated with antithyroid drugs. V usage is TRBV15 and J usage is TRBJ1-4; 8 bases match TRBD1. The CDR3 DNA is TGTGCCACGCGTCCTGGACAGGGTCGTAAAGGTTATGAAAAACTGTTTTTT. Protein product: CATRPGQGRKGYEKLFF.